The 32 T cell receptor beta chains presented below share a single source sample, sequenced in a study of blood T cell repertoires in COVID-19. TCRdb keeps only in-frame clones here, not all; method: immunoSEQ multiplex PCR. The sample includes around 140,000 clones, 80% to 90% of them seen just once. The sequenced sample consisted of peripheral blood. Receptors originate from a man aged 60-69 years with active or convalescent COVID-19.

This clone came up a few times. The rearrangement uses TRBV27 and TRBJ2-3; the D is unclear. From germline, CDR1 is MNHEY and CDR2 SMNVEV (reference sequence). V shed 6 bases and J shed 3 bases, with 13 bases lying between them. CDR3 length: 14 amino acids. The CDR3 region is CASRPTLLTDTQYF. In nucleotides, the CDR3 is TGTGCCAGCAGGCCGACCTTACTAACAGATACGCAGTATTTT.

The chain has TRBV28 and TRBJ1-2, with 8 bases identical to TRBD1. The CDR3 spans 15 residues. From germline, CDR1 is MDHEN and CDR2 SYDVKM. J gave up 2 bases and V 8 bases, and 10 bases lay outside the gene matches. CDR3 bases: TGTGCCAGCCTTCTCCAGGGGGCTAGGAACTATGGCTACACCTTC. Its translation: CASLLQGARNYGYTF.

V and J are TRBV29-1 and TRBJ1-1, with no clear D. Germline loops: CDR1 SQVTM, CDR2 ANQGSEA. This CDR3 is 10 amino acids long. V was cut by 4 bases and J by 10 bases, with 10 bases left in between. The CDR3 DNA follows: TGCAGCGTTGCCGCGGAGGCAGCTTTCTTT. Translation gives CSVAAEAAFF.

The table lists this clone with a few counts. V and J are TRBV4-1 and TRBJ2-1; 8 bases line up with TRBD2. J gave up 0 bases and V 0 bases, and 4 bases lay outside the gene matches. The CDR3 loop spans 17 amino acids. From germline, CDR1 is MGHRA and CDR2 YSYEKL. CDR3 in amino acids: CASSQEGAGASYNEQFF. In nucleotides, the CDR3 is TGCGCCAGCAGCCAAGAGGGAGCGGGGGCCTCCTACAATGAGCAGTTCTTC.

This chain connects TRBV28 to TRBJ1-2; TRBD1 matches at 7 bases. The junction had 14 bases not matched to a gene; V was cut back by 6 bases and J by 7 bases. The CDR3 runs 15 residues. In germline, CDR1 is MDHEN, CDR2 SYDVKM. The CDR3 here is CASSASDRAPSGYTF. The CDR3 DNA follows: TGTGCCAGCAGCGCTAGCGACAGGGCCCCATCTGGCTACACCTTC.

V gene TRBV5-1 combines with J gene TRBJ1-6; D is undetermined. In germline, CDR1 is SGHRS, CDR2 YFSETQ. The V and J ends lost 1 base and 7 bases respectively, with 15 bases between them. The CDR3 extends over 16 amino acids. The CDR3 is CASSLQTGIENSPLHF. As DNA, the CDR3 is TGCGCCAGCAGCTTGCAGACCGGGATAGAGAATTCACCCCTCCACTTT.

The chain uses TRBV28 and TRBJ1-2; 9 bases are a match to TRBD1. The CDR3 totals 12 residues. The germline V gene encodes CDR1 MDHEN and CDR2 SYDVKM. V dropped 7 bases and J dropped 4; count of bases not matched to a gene: 1. CDR3 DNA: TGTGCCAGCACACAGGGGGCCTATGGCTACACCTTC. Protein product: CASTQGAYGYTF.

The V gene is TRBV18, the J gene TRBJ1-1; 12 bases map to TRBD1. The CDR3 covers 16 residues. Germline V gene lookup returns CDR1 KGHSH and CDR2 LQKENI. The J segment lost 4 bases and the V segment lost 6 bases, leaving 9 bases of the junction unmatched. Written as DNA, the CDR3 is TGTGCCAGCTCCTCCGGGACAGGGGGCGTGGGCACTGAAGCTTTCTTT. Translation: CASSSGTGGVGTEAFF.

This chain links TRBV10-3 with TRBJ1-1, with D perhaps TRBD1 (5 bases). In germline, CDR1 is ENHRY, CDR2 SYGVKD. V lost 0 bases, J lost 2 bases, and 10 bases lay in between. The CDR3 is 15 residues long. CDR3: CAISESRGTNTEAFF. DNA of the CDR3: TGTGCCATCAGTGAGTCGCGGGGGACTAACACTGAAGCTTTCTTT.

V and J are TRBV27 and TRBJ2-7, with D perhaps matching TRBD1 (5 bases). This CDR3 is 14 amino acids long. The ends were cut back, 5 bases at V and 6 bases at J, with 17 bases in the middle. The germline V gene encodes CDR1 MNHEY and CDR2 SMNVEV (reference sequence). The CDR3 coding sequence is TGTGCCAGCAGTCCCGTCGACCCGCAGGGCGAGCAGTACTTC. Amino acids: CASSPVDPQGEQYF.

The chain joins TRBV9 to TRBJ2-2; 7 bases are shared with TRBD1. Per germline, CDR1 SGDLS and CDR2 YYNGEE. Trimming cost V 4 bases and J 8 bases; bases outside gene matches: 11. The CDR3 runs to 15 residues. CDR3 in DNA: TGTGCCAGCAGCCCCCGGGACAGCCCGAGGGGGGAGCTGTTTTTT. Residues: CASSPRDSPRGELFF.

The rearrangement links TRBV12-5 to TRBJ2-3; D uncertain. This CDR3 contains 13 residues. Trimming left V 7 bases short and J 2 bases short, with 10 bases between. CDR1 and CDR2 from the germline V gene are LGHNT and FRNRAP. The CDR3 here is CASAYSHTDTQYF. As DNA, the CDR3 is TGTGCTAGTGCCTACAGTCACACAGATACGCAGTATTTT.

The chain carries TRBV28 and TRBJ2-2; D remains unclear. Trimming took 7 bases from V and 6 from J, leaving 9 bases between them. The CDR3 is 12 residues long. Germline V gene data show CDR1 as MDHEN and CDR2 as SYDVKM. The CDR3 region has the DNA TGTGCCAGCAAGGAGTTGGCCGGGGAGCTGTTTTTT. It translates to CASKELAGELFF.

The chain is built from TRBV6-5 and TRBJ2-3; TRBD1 matches 7 bases. There are 15 residues in the CDR3. Germline trimming cut 6 bases from V and 4 bases from J; bases unmatched to any gene: 10. CDR1 and CDR2 from the germline V gene are MNHEY and SVGAGI. CDR3 DNA sequence: TGTGCCAGCAGGGAGACAGGGTTTTTCGCAGATACGCAGTATTTT. This sequence encodes CASRETGFFADTQYF.

The chain uses TRBV9 and TRBJ2-1; 13 positions agree with TRBD2. Trimming took 2 bases from V and 0 from J; bases not matched to a gene: 14. CDR3 size: 21 residues. Germline assignment: CDR1 SGDLS and CDR2 YYNGEE. In DNA, the CDR3 is TGTGCCAGCAGCGTGACAACCGGGACTAGCGGGGCCCCAAGCTCCTACAATGAGCAGTTCTTC. Protein product: CASSVTTGTSGAPSSYNEQFF.

The chain carries TRBV5-4 and TRBJ2-7; D may be TRBD2 (6 bases). Trimming cost V 4 bases and J 4 bases, with 9 bases left between them. Germline CDR1 SGHNT, CDR2 YYREEE (reference sequence). The CDR3 totals 12 residues. The DNA of the CDR3 is TGTGCCAGCAGCATCCGGGGGTACGAGCAGTACTTC. This codes for CASSIRGYEQYF.

This clone has just one count. This chain connects TRBV28 to TRBJ2-7; D gene unclear. The V and J ends lost 1 base and 4 bases respectively, with 5 bases between them. The CDR3 is 12 residues long. Germline lookup yields CDR1 MDHEN and CDR2 SYDVKM. CDR3 in amino acids: CASSLFVYEQYF. CDR3 bases: TGTGCCAGCAGTTTATTCGTGTACGAGCAGTACTTC. The full variable domain, with the rest looked up from reference TRBV28 and TRBJ2-7, is DVKVTQSSRYLVKRTGEKVFLECVQDMDHENMFWYRQDPGLGLRLIYFSYDVKMKEKGDIPEGYSVSREKKERFSLILESASTNQTSMYLCASSLFVYEQYFGPGTRLTVT.

The chain carries TRBV28 and TRBJ1-2, with D possibly being TRBD1 (5 bases). In germline, CDR1 is MDHEN, CDR2 SYDVKM. V lost 3 bases, J lost 4 bases, and 9 bases lay in between. CDR3 size: 13 residues. The CDR3 DNA reads as TGTGCCAGCAGTTTTCAGGGCCTCTATGGCTACACCTTC. Translated: CASSFQGLYGYTF.

This chain joins TRBV30 and TRBJ1-2, with TRBD1 matching 7 bases. Germline trimming cut 5 bases from V and 2 bases from J; bases unmatched to any gene: 5. CDR1 and CDR2 (germline): GTSNPN, SVGIG (reference sequence). The length of the CDR3 is 13 residues. As DNA, the CDR3 is TGTGCCTGGCGACAGGGAGAGAACTATGGCTACACCTTC. Protein product: CAWRQGENYGYTF.

The rearrangement links TRBV5-1 to TRBJ2-5; unclear D gene. This CDR3 is built from 15 residues. CDR1 is SGHRS, CDR2 YFSETQ, per germline. The ends were cut back, 1 base at V and 1 base at J, with 11 bases in the middle. In DNA, the CDR3 is TGCGCCAGCAGCTTGTTGGGTAGCACCCAAGAGACCCAGTACTTC. As protein: CASSLLGSTQETQYF.

V usage is TRBV27 and J usage is TRBJ2-7; D possibly corresponds to TRBD1 (5 bases). V gave up 6 bases and J gave up 0 bases, with 9 bases separating them. Germline CDR1 and CDR2: MNHEY and SMNVEV (reference sequence). This CDR3 is 13 amino acids long. Here the CDR3 DNA reads TGTGCCAGCAGGACAGAGTTCTCCTACGAGCAGTACTTC. Translation: CASRTEFSYEQYF.

The genes are TRBV11-2 and TRBJ2-7, with D possibly matching TRBD2 (6 bases). The V gene lost 0 bases and the J gene lost 1 base, with 7 bases spanning the gap. This CDR3 comprises 14 residues. CDR1 is SGHAT and CDR2 is FQNNGV in the germline V gene. The CDR3 protein is CASSLDGRSYEQYF. In DNA, the CDR3 is TGTGCCAGCAGCTTAGATGGGAGGTCCTACGAGCAGTACTTC.

CDR3 nucleotide sequence: TGCAGCGTTGATGGGCAAGCGGGGACTAGCACAGATACGCAGTATTTT. Translated: CSVDGQAGTSTDTQYF. The V call is TRBV29-1, the J call TRBJ2-3, with 7 bases identical to TRBD2. Germline V lookup: CDR1 SQVTM, CDR2 ANQGSEA. This CDR3 has 16 residues. V dropped 3 bases and J dropped 0; count of bases not matched to a gene: 9.

V usage is TRBV7-2 and J usage is TRBJ1-3; D uncertain. CDR3 length equals 14 residues. V was pared by 2 bases and J by 7 bases, with 12 bases between. Per the germline V gene, CDR1 is SGHTA and CDR2 is FQGNSA. The CDR3 sequence: CASSLLSQVNTIYF. CDR3 in DNA: TGTGCCAGCAGCTTATTATCACAAGTTAACACCATATATTTT. The complete variable domain, with remaining parts taken from reference TRBV7-2 and TRBJ1-3, reads GAGVSQSPSNKVTEKGKDVELRCDPISGHTALYWYRQSLGQGLEFLIYFQGNSAPDKSGLPSDRFSAERTGGSVSTLTIQRTQQEDSAVYLCASSLLSQVNTIYFGEGSWLTVV.

The V and J genes are TRBV5-6 and TRBJ2-1; 8 bases align to TRBD2. The CDR3 extends over 17 amino acids. The V and J ends lost 2 bases and 1 base, in that order; junction bases with no gene match: 8. The V gene's germline CDR1 is SGHDT and CDR2 YYEEEE. In DNA form, the CDR3 reads TGTGCCAGCAGCTTCCTCGGCAGCGGGAGTTCCTACAATGAGCAGTTCTTC. Its protein product is CASSFLGSGSSYNEQFF.

The chain employs TRBV7-2 and TRBJ2-7; maybe TRBD1 (6 bases). The V and J ends lost 2 bases and 4 bases respectively, with 12 bases between them. The length of the CDR3 is 14 residues. Per the germline V gene, CDR1 is SGHTA and CDR2 is FQGNSA. This CDR3 reads CASSLWTVGYEQYF. CDR3 nucleotides: TGTGCCAGCAGCTTATGGACAGTCGGATACGAGCAGTACTTC.

The chain links TRBV28 to TRBJ2-7; D is unclear. Germline assignment: CDR1 MDHEN and CDR2 SYDVKM. Between the trimmed V and J ends, which lost 11 bases and 3 bases, there was a span of 8 bases. The CDR3 has 10 amino acids. CDR3 nucleotide sequence: TGTGCCGCCGGTGACTACGAGCAGTACTTC. Protein: CAAGDYEQYF. The whole variable domain, remainder taken from reference TRBV28 and TRBJ2-7, is DVKVTQSSRYLVKRTGEKVFLECVQDMDHENMFWYRQDPGLGLRLIYFSYDVKMKEKGDIPEGYSVSREKKERFSLILESASTNQTSMYLCAAGDYEQYFGPGTRLTVT.

V and J are TRBV7-3 and TRBJ2-3; perhaps TRBD2 as D (6 bases). V was pared by 2 bases and J by 0 bases, with 15 bases between. Germline V gene lookup returns CDR1 SGHTA and CDR2 FQGTGA. The CDR3 consists of 17 residues. The CDR3 sequence: CASSLGKGTSSTDTQYF. The CDR3 bases are TGTGCCAGCAGCTTAGGTAAAGGGACTTCTAGCACAGATACGCAGTATTTT.

The chain links TRBV28 to TRBJ1-2, with D unclear. The CDR3 runs 13 residues. Looked up from germline, CDR1 is MDHEN and CDR2 is SYDVKM. Deletions cut 7 bases from V and 2 bases from J, with 11 bases between. The CDR3 DNA reads TGTGCCAGCACCTTCACTGCGAACTATGGCTACACCTTC. It yields the protein CASTFTANYGYTF.

The chain combines TRBV27 with TRBJ1-4; D is perhaps TRBD1 (6 bases). This CDR3 has 17 residues. CDR1 is MNHEY and CDR2 is SMNVEV in the germline V gene (reference sequence). Deletions cut 5 bases from V and 8 bases from J, with 24 bases between. CDR3 sequence (DNA): TGTGCCAGCAGTCCCCTCCCCCGGGACAAGGGGTGGGAAAAACTGTTTTTT. Residues: CASSPLPRDKGWEKLFF.

The J gene is TRBJ1-2, the V gene TRBV12-5, with 10 bases fitting TRBD1. CDR3 length: 18 residues. V shed 3 bases, J shed 4 bases, and the junction held 14 bases outside the gene matches. CDR1 LGHNT and CDR2 FRNRAP come from the germline V gene. The CDR3 spells CASGFYAGTGEGAYGYTF. CDR3 nucleotides: TGTGCTAGTGGTTTCTACGCCGGGACAGGGGAGGGGGCCTATGGCTACACCTTC.

This chain connects TRBV5-6 to TRBJ2-5; 8 bases are a match to TRBD1. J lost 1 base, V lost 0 bases, and 8 bases had no gene match. Germline values: CDR1 SGHDT, CDR2 YYEEEE. This CDR3 is 17 amino acids long. The CDR3 bases are TGTGCCAGCAGCTTGGAGATGGCAGGGGGCATCCAAGAGACCCAGTACTTC. As protein: CASSLEMAGGIQETQYF.